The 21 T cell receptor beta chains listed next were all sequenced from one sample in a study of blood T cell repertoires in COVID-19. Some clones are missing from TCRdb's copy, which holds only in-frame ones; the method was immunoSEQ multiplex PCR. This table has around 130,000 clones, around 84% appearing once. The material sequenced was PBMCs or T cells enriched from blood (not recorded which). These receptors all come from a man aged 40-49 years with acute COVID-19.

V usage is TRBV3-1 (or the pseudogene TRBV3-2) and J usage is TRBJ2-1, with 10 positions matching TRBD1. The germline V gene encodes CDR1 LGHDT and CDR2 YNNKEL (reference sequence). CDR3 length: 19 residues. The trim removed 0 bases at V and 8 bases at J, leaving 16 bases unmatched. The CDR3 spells CASSQDSLGRDRGIYEQFF. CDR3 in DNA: TGTGCCAGCAGCCAAGATAGCTTGGGCAGGGACAGGGGAATCTATGAGCAGTTCTTC.

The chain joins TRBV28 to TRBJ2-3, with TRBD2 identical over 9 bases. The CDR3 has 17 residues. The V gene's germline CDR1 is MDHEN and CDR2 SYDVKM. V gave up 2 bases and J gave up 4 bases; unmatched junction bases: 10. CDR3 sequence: CASSLRGSGSSSDTQYF. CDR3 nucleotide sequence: TGTGCCAGCAGTTTAAGGGGTAGCGGGAGTTCGTCAGATACGCAGTATTTT.

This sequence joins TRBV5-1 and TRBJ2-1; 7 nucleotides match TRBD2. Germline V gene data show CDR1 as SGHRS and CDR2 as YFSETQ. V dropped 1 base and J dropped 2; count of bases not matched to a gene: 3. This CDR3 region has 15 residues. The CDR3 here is CASSLTGGAYNEQFF. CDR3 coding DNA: TGCGCCAGCAGCTTGACGGGAGGAGCCTACAATGAGCAGTTCTTC.

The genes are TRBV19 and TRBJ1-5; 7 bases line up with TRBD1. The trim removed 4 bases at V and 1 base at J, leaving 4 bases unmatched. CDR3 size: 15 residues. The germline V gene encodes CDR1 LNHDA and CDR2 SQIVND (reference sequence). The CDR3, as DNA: TGTGCCAGTAGTAAAAACAGGGGCAGCAATCAGCCCCAGCATTTT. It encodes CASSKNRGSNQPQHF.

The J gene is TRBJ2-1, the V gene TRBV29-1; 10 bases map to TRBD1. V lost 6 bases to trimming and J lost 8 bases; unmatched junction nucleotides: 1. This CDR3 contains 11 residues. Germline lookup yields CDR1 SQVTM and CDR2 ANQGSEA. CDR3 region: CSVGTGDEQFF. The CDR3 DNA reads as TGCAGCGTAGGGACAGGGGATGAGCAGTTCTTC.

This chain's CDR3 is CASRAGLAVYNEQFF. CDR3 in DNA: TGTGCCAGCAGGGCCGGACTAGCGGTCTACAATGAGCAGTTCTTC. The V call is TRBV5-8, the J call TRBJ2-1; the match to TRBD2 covers 10 bases. CDR1 and CDR2 from the germline V gene are SGHTS and YDEGEE. This CDR3 is 15 amino acids long. V lost 5 bases, J lost 3 bases, and 5 bases stayed unmatched.

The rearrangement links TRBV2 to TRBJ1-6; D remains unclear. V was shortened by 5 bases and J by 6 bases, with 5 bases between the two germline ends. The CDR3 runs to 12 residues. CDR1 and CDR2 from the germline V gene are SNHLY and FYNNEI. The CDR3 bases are TGTGCCAGCAGTCCGGGTAATTCACCCCTCCACTTT. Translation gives CASSPGNSPLHF.

The CDR3 sequence is CASSLAGQGHGYTF. CDR3 nucleotide sequence: TGTGCCAGCAGCTTAGCCGGACAGGGTCATGGCTACACCTTC. J is TRBJ1-2 and V is TRBV7-2; 8 nucleotides match TRBD1. The germline V gene encodes CDR1 SGHTA and CDR2 FQGNSA. The CDR3 has 14 amino acids. Losses at the gene ends were 0 bases for V and 6 bases for J; bases not matched to a gene: 3.

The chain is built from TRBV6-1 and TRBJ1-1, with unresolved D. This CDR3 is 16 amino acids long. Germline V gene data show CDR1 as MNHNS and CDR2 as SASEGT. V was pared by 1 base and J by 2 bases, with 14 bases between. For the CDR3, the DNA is TGTGCCAGCAGTGAAGTTCCCGGGGAATATAACACTGAAGCTTTCTTT. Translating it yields CASSEVPGEYNTEAFF.

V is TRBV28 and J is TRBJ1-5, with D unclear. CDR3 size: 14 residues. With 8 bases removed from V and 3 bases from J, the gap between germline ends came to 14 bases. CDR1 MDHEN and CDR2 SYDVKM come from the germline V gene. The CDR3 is CASSQAGINQPQHF. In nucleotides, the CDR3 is TGTGCCAGCTCCCAAGCGGGAATCAATCAGCCCCAGCATTTT. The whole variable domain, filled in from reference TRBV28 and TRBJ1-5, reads DVKVTQSSRYLVKRTGEKVFLECVQDMDHENMFWYRQDPGLGLRLIYFSYDVKMKEKGDIPEGYSVSREKKERFSLILESASTNQTSMYLCASSQAGINQPQHFGDGTRLSIL.

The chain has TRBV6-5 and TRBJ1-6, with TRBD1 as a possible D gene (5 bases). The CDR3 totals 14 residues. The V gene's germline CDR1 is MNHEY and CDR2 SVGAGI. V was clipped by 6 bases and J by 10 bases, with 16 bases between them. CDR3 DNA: TGTGCCAGCAGCCGCGGCACAGGTGGGTCACCCCTCCACTTT. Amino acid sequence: CASSRGTGGSPLHF.

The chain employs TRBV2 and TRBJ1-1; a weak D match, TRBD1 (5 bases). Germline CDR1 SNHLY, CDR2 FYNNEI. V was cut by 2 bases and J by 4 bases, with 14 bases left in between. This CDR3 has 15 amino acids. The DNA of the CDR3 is TGTGCCAGCAGTGAACGGGGGATCGATTCCACTGAAGCTTTCTTT. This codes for CASSERGIDSTEAFF.

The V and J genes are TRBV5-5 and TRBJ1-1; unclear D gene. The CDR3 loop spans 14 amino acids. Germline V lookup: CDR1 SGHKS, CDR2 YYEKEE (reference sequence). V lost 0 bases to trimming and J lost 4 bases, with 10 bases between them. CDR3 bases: TGTGCCAGCAGCTTGGCGGTGCGGGCCACTGAAGCTTTCTTT. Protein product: CASSLAVRATEAFF.

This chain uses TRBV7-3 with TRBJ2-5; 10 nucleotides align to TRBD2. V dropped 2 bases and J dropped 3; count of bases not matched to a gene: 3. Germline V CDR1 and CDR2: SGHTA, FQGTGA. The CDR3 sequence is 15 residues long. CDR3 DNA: TGTGCCAGCAGCTTAGGTAGCGGGGGGAAAGAGACCCAGTACTTC. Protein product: CASSLGSGGKETQYF.

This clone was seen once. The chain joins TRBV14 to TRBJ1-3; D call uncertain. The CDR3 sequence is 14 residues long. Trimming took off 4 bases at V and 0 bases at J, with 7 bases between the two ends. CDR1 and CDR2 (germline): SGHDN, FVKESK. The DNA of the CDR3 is TGTGCCAGCAGCCGGTCAGACTCTGGAAACACCATATATTTT. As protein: CASSRSDSGNTIYF. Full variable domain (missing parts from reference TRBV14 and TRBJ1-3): EAGVTQFPSHSVIEKGQTVTLRCDPISGHDNLYWYRRVMGKEIKFLLHFVKESKQDESGMPNNRFLAERTGGTYSTLKVQPAELEDSGVYFCASSRSDSGNTIYFGEGSWLTVV.

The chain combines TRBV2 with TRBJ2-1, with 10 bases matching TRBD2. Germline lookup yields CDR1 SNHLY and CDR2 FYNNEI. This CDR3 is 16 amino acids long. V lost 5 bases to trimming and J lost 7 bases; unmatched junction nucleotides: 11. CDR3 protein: CASSPLASGGRNEQFF. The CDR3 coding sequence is TGTGCCAGCAGTCCTCTAGCTAGCGGGGGTAGAAATGAGCAGTTCTTC.

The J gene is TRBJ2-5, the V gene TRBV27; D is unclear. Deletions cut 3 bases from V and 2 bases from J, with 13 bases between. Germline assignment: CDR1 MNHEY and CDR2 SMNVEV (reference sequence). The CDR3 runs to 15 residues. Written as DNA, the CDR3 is TGTGCCAGCAGTTTCTCAGCAGGTTTACAAGAGACCCAGTACTTC. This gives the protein CASSFSAGLQETQYF.

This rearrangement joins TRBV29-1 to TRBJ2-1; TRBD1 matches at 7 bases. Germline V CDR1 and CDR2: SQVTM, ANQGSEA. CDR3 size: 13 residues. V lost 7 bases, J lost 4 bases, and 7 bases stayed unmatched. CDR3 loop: CSALGTAYNEQFF. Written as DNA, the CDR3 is TGCAGCGCCTTAGGGACAGCTTACAATGAGCAGTTCTTC.

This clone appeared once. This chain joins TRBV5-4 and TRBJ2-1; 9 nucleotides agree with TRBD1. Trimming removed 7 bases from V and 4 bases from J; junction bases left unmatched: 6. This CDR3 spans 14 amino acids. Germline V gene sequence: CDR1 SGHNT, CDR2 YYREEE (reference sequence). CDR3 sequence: CASQGQGPYNEQFF. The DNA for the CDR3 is TGTGCCAGCCAGGGACAGGGTCCGTACAATGAGCAGTTCTTC.

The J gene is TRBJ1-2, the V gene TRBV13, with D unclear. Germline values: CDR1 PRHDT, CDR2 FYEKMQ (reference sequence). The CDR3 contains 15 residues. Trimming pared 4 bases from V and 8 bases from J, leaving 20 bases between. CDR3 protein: CASSSAGWTAYGYTF. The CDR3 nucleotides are TGTGCCAGCAGCTCGGCAGGCTGGACTGCCTACGGCTACACCTTC.

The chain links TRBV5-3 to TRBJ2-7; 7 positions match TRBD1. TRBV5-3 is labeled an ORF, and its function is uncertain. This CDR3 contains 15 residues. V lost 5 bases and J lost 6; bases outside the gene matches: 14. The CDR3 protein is CARRPPGQASFEQYF. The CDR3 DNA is TGTGCCAGAAGACCGCCCGGACAGGCCTCTTTCGAGCAGTACTTC.